This record concerns one T cell receptor (beta chain) sequence. In this sample, this clonotype turned up a few times. Its antigen is unknown. Base qualities were left out, and no much larger clone turns up one base away. V sheds 8 bases and J sheds 6 bases, leaving 18 bases between their ends. The germline V gene supplies CDR1 SGHVS and CDR2 FQNEAQ. The CDR3 contains 14 residues, cysteine and phenylalanine counted. Just CDR3 DNA is preserved here, 42 bases in frame from base 1. The donors were 40 or so Caucasian individuals from Russia, aged about 6 to 100 years, who were systemically healthy. Each donor gave about 11 milliliters of peripheral blood, drawn into EDTA-treated Vacutainer tubes. PBMCs were isolated by Ficoll-Paque density-gradient centrifugation, with at least 6 million obtained per sample. Trizol reagent was used to extract total RNA from PBMCs, with at least 5 micrograms per sample. The percentages of naive CD45RAhigh/CD27high T cells were determined by flow cytometry on a PBMC aliquot from every donor.

This record comes from a study of blood T cells in healthy people across ages (dated by TCRdb to the mid-2010s). Notes on the research overall: In model experiments, template switching captured about one uniquely barcoded TCR beta cDNA molecule for every two T cells. Two additional independent replicas of 1 million unique cDNA reads from the same blood draw were analyzed for two donors (one aged 18 to 30 and one aged 80 or older). Using deep sequencing normalized with unique cDNA molecular identifiers, the study measured how TCR beta repertoire diversity changes with age. The donors were split into four age groups: young (average about 16 years), middle-aged (about 40), aged (more than 60) and long-lived (under 85). To avoid experimental bias, donors of different ages were randomly spread across the sequencing lanes. The investigation overall reported the following: There was a strong correlation between observed TCR beta diversity and the percentage of naive T cells measured by flow cytometry. Total diversity estimates from one million sequenced T cells were considered lower bounds and underestimates. Bulk unsorted PBMC profiling prevented conclusive comparison of naive and antigen-experienced compartments. As age increased, observed TCR beta diversity per million T cells dropped in a roughly linear way, and a significant reduction was already evident by age approximately 40. Because the CMV infection status of the donors was unknown, age-related changes in expanded clonotypes may potentially have been confounded. Compared with the aged group, the long-lived group had more naive CD4+ T cells, fewer expanded clones and increased TCR diversity, suggesting age selection.

Library construction relied on 5' RACE. This sample was sequenced with an Illumina HiSeq 2500. A second PCR of roughly 7 to 11 cycles was run with a J-beta primer mix and a sample-barcoded 5' primer. A template-switch 5' adaptor carrying 12 random nucleotides introduced a unique molecular identifier onto each TCR beta cDNA molecule. Each sample yielded at least 3 million CDR3-containing paired-end reads. All of the RNA was converted into first-strand cDNA using the Mint cDNA synthesis kit, with a TRBC-specific oligonucleotide serving as the primer. After uracil-DNA glycosylase treatment, a first 18-cycle PCR used universal primers M1SS and BC2_uni_R on all cDNA. As for the original processing: Each sample was normalized by randomly selecting 1 million high-quality reads, each carrying a distinct molecular identifier. Reads sharing molecular identifiers were discarded rather than binned into consensus sequences. MiTCR, run with a Q25 quality threshold and the strictest error-elimination algorithm, handled CDR3 identification, clonotype clustering and error correction. A nonparametric unseen species model with Euler transformation was used to estimate a lower bound on total TCR beta diversity. The public reads were run again by TCRdb, first through fastp at Q25 and then through MiXCR, and only productive beta chains were kept. A single entry per CDR3 protein holds the most common genes and DNA from its merged rows. The V and J calls, along with clone size, are taken from TCRdb and not from the paper's own processing. This sample holds 1.5 million to 2 million distinct CDR3 sequences; roughly 28% were observed only once. The ten most abundant clones make up roughly 8% of the sample.

The sample was blood. The rearrangement combines TRBV7-8 with TRBJ2-3, with TRBD2 as a weak D call on 7 bases. This clonotype was sampled from a woman between 25 and 40 years old in good health. The nucleotide sequence reads TGTGCCAGCGGGGGCGGGGGACGTTCCGATACGCAGTATTTT. This yields the protein CASGGGGRSDTQYF. With the portions outside the CDR3 filled from the reference TRBV7-8 and TRBJ2-3 genes, the complete variable region becomes GAGVSQSPRYKVAKRGQDVALRCDPISGHVSLFWYQQALGQGPEFLTYFQNEAQLDKSGLPSDRFFAERPEGSVSTLKIQRTQQEDSAVYLCASGGGGRSDTQYFGPGTRLTVL.